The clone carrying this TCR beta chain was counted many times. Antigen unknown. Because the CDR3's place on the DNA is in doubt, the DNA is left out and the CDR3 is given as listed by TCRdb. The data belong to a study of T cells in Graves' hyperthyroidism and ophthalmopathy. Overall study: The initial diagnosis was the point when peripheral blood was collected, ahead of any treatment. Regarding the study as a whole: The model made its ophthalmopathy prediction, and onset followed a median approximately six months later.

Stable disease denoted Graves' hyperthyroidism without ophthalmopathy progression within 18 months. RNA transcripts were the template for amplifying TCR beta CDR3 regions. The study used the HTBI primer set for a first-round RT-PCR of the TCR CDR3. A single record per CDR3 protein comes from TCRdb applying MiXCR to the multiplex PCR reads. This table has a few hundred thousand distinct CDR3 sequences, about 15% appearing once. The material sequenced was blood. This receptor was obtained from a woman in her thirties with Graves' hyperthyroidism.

CDR3 sequence: CASSILGYEQYF. The rearrangement links TRBV12-3 or TRBV12-4 to TRBJ2-7. The CDR3 contains 12 residues when both ends are counted.